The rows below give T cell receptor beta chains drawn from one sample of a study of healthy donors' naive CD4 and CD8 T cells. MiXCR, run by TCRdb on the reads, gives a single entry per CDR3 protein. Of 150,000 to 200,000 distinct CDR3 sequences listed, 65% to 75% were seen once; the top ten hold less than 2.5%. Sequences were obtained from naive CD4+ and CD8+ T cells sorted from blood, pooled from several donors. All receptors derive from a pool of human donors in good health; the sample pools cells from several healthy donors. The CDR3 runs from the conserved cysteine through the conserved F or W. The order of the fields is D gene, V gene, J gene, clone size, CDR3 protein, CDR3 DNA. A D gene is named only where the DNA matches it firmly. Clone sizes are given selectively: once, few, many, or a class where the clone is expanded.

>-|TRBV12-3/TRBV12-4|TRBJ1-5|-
CASSFSADQPQHF
TGTGCCAGCAGTTTTTCAGCCGACCAGCCCCAGCATTTT
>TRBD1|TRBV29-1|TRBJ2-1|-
CSVEDGTATYNEQFF
TGCAGCGTTGAAGATGGGACAGCGACCTACAATGAGCAGTTCTTC
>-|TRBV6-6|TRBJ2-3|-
CAISSGDTQYF
TGTGCCATTTCGAGCGGAGATACGCAGTATTTT
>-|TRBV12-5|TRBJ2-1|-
CASGLTLLDRQFF
TGTGCTAGTGGTTTGACCCTGTTGGACAGGCAGTTCTTC
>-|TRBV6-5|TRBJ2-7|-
CASRGTPDEQYF
TGTGCCAGCAGAGGGACTCCCGACGAGCAGTACTTC
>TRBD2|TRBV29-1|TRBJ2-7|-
CSVEGRASGSHYEQYF
TGCAGCGTTGAAGGCAGGGCTAGCGGGAGCCACTACGAGCAGTACTTC
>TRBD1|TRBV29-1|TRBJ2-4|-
CSVGGTGGAKNIQYF
TGCAGCGTTGGCGGGACAGGGGGTGCCAAAAACATTCAGTACTTC
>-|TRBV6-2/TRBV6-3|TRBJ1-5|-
CASSQGRLNQPQHF
TGTGCCAGCAGTCAGGGACGGTTAAATCAGCCCCAGCATTTT
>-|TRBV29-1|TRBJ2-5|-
CSVDEGETQYF
TGCAGCGTTGATGAGGGCGAGACCCAGTACTTC
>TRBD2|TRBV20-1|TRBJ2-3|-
CSAGTSGRAITDTQYF
TGCAGTGCCGGGACTAGCGGGAGGGCCATCACAGATACGCAGTATTTT
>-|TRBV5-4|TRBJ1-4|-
CASSFETGTNEKLFF
TGTGCCAGCAGCTTCGAGACAGGAACTAATGAAAAACTGTTTTTT
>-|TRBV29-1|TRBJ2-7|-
CSVEDHSEQYF
TGCAGCGTTGAAGATCACAGCGAGCAGTACTTC
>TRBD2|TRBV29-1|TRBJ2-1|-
CSDIAGGNNEQFF
TGCAGCGACATAGCGGGAGGGAACAATGAGCAGTTCTTC
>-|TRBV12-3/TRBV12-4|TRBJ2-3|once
CASSPASPPDTQYF
TGTGCCAGCAGTCCCGCTTCCCCCCCAGATACGCAGTATTTT
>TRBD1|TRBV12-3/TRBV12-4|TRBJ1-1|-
CASSFGTGTDTEAFF
TGTGCCAGCAGTTTTGGGACAGGGACAGACACTGAAGCTTTCTTT
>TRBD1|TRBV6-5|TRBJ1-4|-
CASSRRGQGLNEKLFF
TGTGCCAGCAGTCGACGAGGACAGGGGCTTAATGAAAAACTGTTTTTT
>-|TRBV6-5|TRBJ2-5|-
CASSSGTAIQETQYF
TGTGCCAGCAGTTCCGGGACCGCGATTCAAGAGACCCAGTACTTC
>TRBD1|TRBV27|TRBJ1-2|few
CASSPNRGLQGYTF
TGTGCCAGCAGTCCCAACAGGGGGCTACAAGGCTACACCTTC
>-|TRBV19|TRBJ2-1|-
CASSIGGREQFF
TGTGCCAGTAGTATAGGCGGGCGCGAGCAGTTCTTC
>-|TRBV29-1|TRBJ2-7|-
CSVDRQGDGEQYF
TGCAGCGTTGATCGGCAGGGAGACGGCGAGCAGTACTTC